This is a list of T cell receptor beta chains from one sample in a study of T-cell reconstitution after alpha-beta-depleted transplantation in children. TCRdb ran MiXCR on the PCR reads and lists one entry per CDR3 protein. The profile shows hundreds of thousands of distinct CDR3 sequences, about a tenth of them singletons. The input for sequencing was PBMCs from the stem cell graft donor, taken from the stem cell graft. These receptors originate from a human donor who donated a stem cell graft to a child with acute lymphoblastic leukemia. The conserved cysteine and the conserved F or W are not part of the CDR3 here. Part of the rows lack a size; the others show once, few, many or a class for expanded clones.

clone_size: few
v_call: TRBV12-3/TRBV12-4
cdr3_aa: ASSLRGTETQY

clone_size: .
v_call: TRBV6-1
cdr3_aa: ASSHGLAGSRELF

clone_size: .
v_call: TRBV6-1
cdr3_aa: ASHAEANAHYGYT

clone_size: few
v_call: TRBV30
cdr3_aa: AYGGDDNEQF

clone_size: few
v_call: TRBV12-3/TRBV12-4
cdr3_aa: ASSSQGTNEKLF

clone_size: .
v_call: TRBV27
cdr3_aa: ASSFTPGQGAPDYGYT

clone_size: few
v_call: TRBV6-1
cdr3_aa: ASSFRDRIGEQY

clone_size: many
v_call: TRBV18
cdr3_aa: ASSPTQANTGELF

clone_size: .
v_call: TRBV5-6
cdr3_aa: ASSMGSWDEQY

clone_size: few
v_call: TRBV7-2
cdr3_aa: ASSPRGGKTDTQY

clone_size: many
v_call: TRBV27
cdr3_aa: ASKGPGPSYEQY

clone_size: .
v_call: TRBV20-1
cdr3_aa: SARGGHGVNTEAF

clone_size: many
v_call: TRBV24-1
cdr3_aa: ATSGELANTGELF

clone_size: many
v_call: TRBV5-1
cdr3_aa: ASSLGAVGLVEQF

clone_size: few
v_call: TRBV5-1
cdr3_aa: ASSLGGQALLDYGYT

clone_size: few
v_call: TRBV21-1
cdr3_aa: AIRGRSADTQY

clone_size: .
v_call: TRBV6-2/TRBV6-3
cdr3_aa: ASIPQAGAVSYNEQF

clone_size: many
v_call: TRBV6-2/TRBV6-3
cdr3_aa: ASSSGTSGQETQY

clone_size: .
v_call: TRBV18
cdr3_aa: ASSGATGANQPQH

clone_size: many
v_call: TRBV7-8
cdr3_aa: ASKGSASQAF

clone_size: .
v_call: TRBV2
cdr3_aa: ASSPRYGYT

clone_size: many
v_call: TRBV6-5
cdr3_aa: ASSLDVVYGYT

clone_size: many
v_call: TRBV11-3
cdr3_aa: ASSLVAGTGAMNTEAF

clone_size: many
v_call: TRBV12-3/TRBV12-4
cdr3_aa: ASRKDRGNQPQH

clone_size: .
v_call: TRBV12-3/TRBV12-4
cdr3_aa: ASRFRQDGYT

clone_size: few
v_call: TRBV5-1
cdr3_aa: ASKPGQTNTEAF

clone_size: many
v_call: TRBV20-1
cdr3_aa: SARGTGIEQY

clone_size: many
v_call: TRBV30
cdr3_aa: AWTSGYSYEQY

clone_size: .
v_call: TRBV5-1
cdr3_aa: ASSLANLVWFSTDTQY

clone_size: .
v_call: TRBV11-2
cdr3_aa: ASSLASGGGQPQH

clone_size: few
v_call: TRBV6-1
cdr3_aa: ASSLPRGGPYEQY

clone_size: few
v_call: TRBV5-6
cdr3_aa: ASSQGTAGSYNSPLH

clone_size: few
v_call: TRBV12-3/TRBV12-4
cdr3_aa: ASSLRTGAPSYEQY

clone_size: many
v_call: TRBV29-1
cdr3_aa: SVAIGVQGGDTQY